This is a list of T cell receptor beta chains from one sample in a study of T cell responses to AZD1222 COVID-19 vaccine. The assay was immunoSEQ multiplex PCR, and TCRdb's table has in-frame clones only and misses some. This sample has around 99,000 clones, with roughly 90% found just once. Sequences were derived from peripheral blood, sampled 28 days after the second AZD1222 dose. The receptors shown here come from an adult who received the AZD1222 COVID-19 vaccine. Each CDR3 is given with its conserved first and last residue. The order of the fields is D gene, J gene, clone size, V gene, CDR3 DNA, CDR3 protein. The D gene is left open where the match is weak. Only part of the rows carry a size: once, few, many, or a class if the clone is expanded.

TRBD1 | TRBJ1-2 | . | TRBV28 | TGTGCCAGCAGCCCGCGGACAGGAAGCTATGGCTACACCTTC | CASSPRTGSYGYTF
. | TRBJ1-1 | . | TRBV7-2 | TGTGCCAGCAGCTTAGATCAGGGGAGCACTGAAGCTTTCTTT | CASSLDQGSTEAFF
TRBD1 | TRBJ1-2 | once | TRBV14 | TGTGCCAGCAGCCAGTGGGACAGGGTGAATGGCTACACCTTC | CASSQWDRVNGYTF
. | TRBJ1-1 | . | TRBV15 | TGTGCCACCAGCAGAGATAGACAGAGGAACACTGAAGCTTTCTTT | CATSRDRQRNTEAFF
. | TRBJ2-1 | . | TRBV19 | TGTGCCAGTAGGATGGACCGACAGTCAGAGCAGTTCTTC | CASRMDRQSEQFF
. | TRBJ2-2 | . | TRBV18 | TGTGCCAGCTCACCAGGACTGAACACCGGGGAGCTGTTTTTT | CASSPGLNTGELFF
. | TRBJ2-7 | . | TRBV29-1 | TGCAGCGTCAGAGGGCCGGCGCTGGCGGTTCCGGGTTACGAGCAGTACTTC | CSVRGPALAVPGYEQYF
. | TRBJ2-7 | . | TRBV10-3 | TGTGCCATCAGTGTATCAGGGTTCTCCTACGAGCAGTACTTC | CAISVSGFSYEQYF
TRBD2 | TRBJ2-1 | few | TRBV28 | TGTGCCAGCAACTTCCTAGCGGGGGGGATGGGCGATGAGCAGTTCTTC | CASNFLAGGMGDEQFF
TRBD1 | TRBJ1-5 | . | TRBV27 | TGTGCCAGCAGTCCGTACAGGGGAGGACAGCCCCAGCATTTT | CASSPYRGGQPQHF
. | TRBJ2-7 | . | TRBV18 | TGTGCCAGCTCACCTCCGAGGGGATCCTACGAGCAGTACTTC | CASSPPRGSYEQYF
. | TRBJ2-3 | . | TRBV6-2/TRBV6-3 | TGTGCCAGCAGTTACCCCGATTTGTACGGGAAGGGCACAGATACGCAGTATTTT | CASSYPDLYGKGTDTQYF
. | TRBJ1-5 | . | TRBV10-3 | TGTGCCATCAGTGAGTTAGGTCAGCCCCAGCATTTT | CAISELGQPQHF
. | TRBJ2-2 | . | TRBV28 | TGTGCCAGCCGTGGAGGGGTAACCGGGGAGCTGTTTTTT | CASRGGVTGELFF
. | TRBJ2-1 | . | TRBV7-9 | TGTGCCAGCAGCCTGACGGGACCCCAGAACAATGAGCAGTTCTTC | CASSLTGPQNNEQFF
. | TRBJ2-7 | . | TRBV19 | TGTGCCACCCGAACAGGGAACTACGAGCAGTACTTC | CATRTGNYEQYF
TRBD1 | TRBJ1-2 | . | TRBV6-2/TRBV6-3 | TGTGCCAGCAGTCGGACAGGGGAAGAGTCCTATGGCTACACCTTC | CASSRTGEESYGYTF
. | TRBJ2-3 | . | TRBV28 | TGTGCCAGCAGTTCCCAAAGGGATACGCAGTATTTT | CASSSQRDTQYF
TRBD1 | TRBJ1-4 | . | TRBV7-9 | TGTGCCAGCACCCAGACAGGGTTTGATGAAAAACTGTTTTTT | CASTQTGFDEKLFF
TRBD1 | TRBJ2-2 | . | TRBV29-1 | TGCAGCGCCTCAGGGGGCAGCACCGGGGAGCTGTTTTTT | CSASGGSTGELFF
TRBD2 | TRBJ2-3 | . | TRBV7-3 | TGTGCCAGCAGTTCGACTAGCGGCACAGATACGCAGTATTTT | CASSSTSGTDTQYF
. | TRBJ1-4 | . | TRBV18 | TGTGCCAGCTCACCGGGCGACAGCCGAGGCGAAAAACTGTTTTTT | CASSPGDSRGEKLFF
TRBD2 | TRBJ2-4 | . | TRBV4-2 | TGTGCCAGCAGCCACCCCGGGACTAGGGAGGCCAAAAACATTCAGTACTTC | CASSHPGTREAKNIQYF
. | TRBJ1-1 | . | TRBV27 | TGTGCCAGTGCACAGGGTGGTGGAACTGAAGCTTTCTTT | CASAQGGGTEAFF
TRBD1 | TRBJ2-1 | . | TRBV19 | TGTGCCAGTAATGATGGGGACAGGGGGTACAATGAGCAGTTCTTC | CASNDGDRGYNEQFF
. | TRBJ1-3 | once | TRBV9 | TGTGCCAGCTCCGGGGGATCCGGAAACACCATATATTTT | CASSGGSGNTIYF
TRBD2 | TRBJ2-1 | . | TRBV6-5 | TGTGCCAGCAGTAGACTAGCACATGAGCAGTTCTTC | CASSRLAHEQFF
. | TRBJ1-5 | . | TRBV10-3 | TGTGCCATCAGTGAGGCAGGGCGCAATCAGCCCCAGCATTTT | CAISEAGRNQPQHF
. | TRBJ1-1 | . | TRBV11-2 | TGTGCCAGCAGCTACGGGTCGAACACTGAAGCTTTCTTT | CASSYGSNTEAFF
TRBD1 | TRBJ1-2 | . | TRBV25-1 | TGTGCCAGCAGTGAAGGTGGTAGGGGGCACTATGGCTACACCTTC | CASSEGGRGHYGYTF
. | TRBJ2-6 | . | TRBV5-1 | TGCGCCAGCAGCTTGGGGGTAGGCTCTGGGGCCAACGTCCTGACTTTC | CASSLGVGSGANVLTF
TRBD1 | TRBJ1-5 | . | TRBV19 | TGTGCCAGTAGTATAGTTTCACAGGGGGTCCAGCCCCAGCATTTT | CASSIVSQGVQPQHF
TRBD1 | TRBJ1-4 | few | TRBV28 | TGTGCCAGCAGTTCCGGGACAGGGGTTGAAAAACTGTTTTTT | CASSSGTGVEKLFF
. | TRBJ1-4 | . | TRBV7-2 | TGTGCCAGCAGCTTAACAGGGACGTCAGAAAAACTGTTTTTT | CASSLTGTSEKLFF
. | TRBJ1-1 | . | TRBV7-8 | TGTGCCAGCAGCCCGTCCAGAGGAGGATTAACTGAAGCTTTCTTT | CASSPSRGGLTEAFF
. | TRBJ1-6 | . | TRBV5-6 | TGTGCCAGCAGCTTGAGGTTATCACCCCTCCACTTT | CASSLRLSPLHF
TRBD2 | TRBJ2-3 | . | TRBV10-3 | TGTGCCATCAGTGGTCTAGCGGGAGAAGTAGGGGCGCAGTATTTT | CAISGLAGEVGAQYF
TRBD1 | TRBJ1-2 | . | TRBV10-3 | TGTGCCATCAGTGATTTGGGGACAGGTGGCTACACCTTC | CAISDLGTGGYTF
. | TRBJ2-7 | few | TRBV5-5 | TGTGCCAGCAGCTTATACAGTCTGTACGAGCAGTACTTC | CASSLYSLYEQYF
TRBD1 | TRBJ1-2 | . | TRBV5-6 | TGTGCCAGCAGCTTGGGACAGGGTGAATATGGCTACACCTTC | CASSLGQGEYGYTF
. | TRBJ2-7 | . | TRBV7-9 | TGTGCCAGCAGCCCCATAGGGTCCTACGAGCAGTACTTC | CASSPIGSYEQYF
. | TRBJ2-1 | . | TRBV5-1 | TGCGCCAGCAGCTTGCGGCAGGGTCAAGGCAATGAGCAGTTCTTC | CASSLRQGQGNEQFF
. | TRBJ1-1 | . | TRBV28 | TGTGCCAGCAGTTCCCCTGGGCGGGGGAACACTGAAGCTTTCTTT | CASSSPGRGNTEAFF
. | TRBJ2-3 | few | TRBV7-9 | TGTGCCAGCAGCTTATCAGATACGCAGTATTTT | CASSLSDTQYF
. | TRBJ2-5 | . | TRBV5-1 | TGCGCCAGCAGCTTGGTAGGGGGTGGAGAGACCCAGTACTTC | CASSLVGGGETQYF
TRBD1 | TRBJ1-5 | . | TRBV19 | TGTGCCAGTAGTATTTCTGACAGGGGAATGAGCAATCAGCCCCAGCATTTT | CASSISDRGMSNQPQHF
. | TRBJ2-3 | . | TRBV3-1/TRBV3-2 | TGTGCCAGCAGCCAAGAAGGGAGAAGCACAGATACGCAGTATTTT | CASSQEGRSTDTQYF
TRBD1 | TRBJ2-7 | once | TRBV11-2 | TGTGCCAGCAGCTTAGTACGGACAGGCTCCTACGAGCAGTACTTC | CASSLVRTGSYEQYF
. | TRBJ1-2 | . | TRBV10-3 | TGTGCCATCAGTGAGAAAGCTCTGGAGGCTAACTATGGCTACACCTTC | CAISEKALEANYGYTF
. | TRBJ1-4 | . | TRBV4-1 | TGCGCCAGCAGCCAAGATCGCCCGGGGGGAATTGCAACTAATGAAAAACTGTTTTTT | CASSQDRPGGIATNEKLFF
. | TRBJ2-1 | . | TRBV11-2 | TGTGCCAGCAGCTTAATAGGGGGGGGGAGGGTCGGTTCCTACAATGAGCAGTTCTTC | CASSLIGGGRVGSYNEQFF
. | TRBJ1-4 | . | TRBV28 | TGTGCCAGCAGTTTCTCCGCAGTTCCTAATGAAAAACTGTTTTTT | CASSFSAVPNEKLFF